The source of this T cell receptor (beta chain) is a study of monozygotic twins with inflammatory bowel disease. Regarding the study as a whole: Whereas healthy co-twins had higher TCRbeta diversity (inverse Simpson), IBD patients had lower diversity. None of the different T cell subtypes could be distinguished from one another.

Researchers ran eight separate cDNA reactions for each sample. Incorporation of UMIs carrying a 6-nucleotide sample barcode was performed by template switching. TCRdb re-called the 5' RACE reads; one entry per CDR3 protein, DNA not given. The listing records some 400,000 distinct CDR3 sequences. Concerning this clonotype: Its antigen remains unidentified.

Source material: blood. The clonotype was recovered from a human donor with ulcerative colitis or Crohn's disease, or a healthy co-twin of an affected twin (not recorded which).

The CDR3: CAISLTSSGGRYNEQFF. The V gene is TRBV7-3, the J gene TRBJ2-1; no DNA is available, so the TRBD1 call from TCRdb remains unchecked. CDR1 is SGHTA and CDR2 is FQGTGA in the germline V gene. This CDR3 comprises 17 residues.